Listed here are 19 T cell receptor beta chains from one sample, sequenced in a study of identical twins (dated by TCRdb to the mid-2010s). Libraries were prepared through 5' RACE. TCRdb shows the sequencer as Illumina HiSeq 2000. TCRdb reworked the public reads: Q25 trimming with fastp, MiXCR clone assembly, productive beta chains retained. A single entry per CDR3 protein holds the most common genes and DNA from its merged rows. This sample comprises 350,000 to 450,000 distinct CDR3 sequences, 15% to 20% of them detected only once. The ten largest clones capture approximately 12% of the sample. Sequenced: naive T cells sorted from blood. The label giving this sample's cell subset or site can be read as: cells isolated with a human naive T-cell isolation kit. These receptors all stem from a man in his fifties in good health.

This clonotype was counted at least ten times. This chain connects TRBV4-3 to TRBJ2-7; 10 nucleotides line up with TRBD1. The CDR3 runs to 18 residues. CDR1 is LGHNA and CDR2 is YSLEER in the germline V gene. V lost 0 bases, J lost 3 bases, and 11 bases stayed unmatched. Here the CDR3 reads CASSQDPGQGGLVYEQYF. The CDR3 DNA follows: TGCGCCAGCAGCCAAGACCCCGGACAGGGGGGGCTAGTCTACGAGCAGTACTTC.

J is TRBJ2-7 and V is TRBV15, with a possible D match to TRBD1 (6 bases). Trimming cost V 0 bases and J 2 bases, with 20 bases left between them. The germline CDR1 and CDR2 sequences are LNHNV and YYDKDF (reference sequence). The CDR3 totals 18 residues. The CDR3 loop is CATSRDGGIRDTTYEQYF. For the CDR3, the DNA is TGTGCCACCAGCAGAGATGGGGGAATCCGGGACACTACCTACGAGCAGTACTTC.

This clonotype came up many times. This chain connects TRBV5-1 to TRBJ2-3; the match to TRBD1 covers 8 bases. Germline CDR1 and CDR2: SGHRS and YFSETQ. The CDR3 is made up of 15 amino acids. V shed 3 bases, J shed 2 bases, and the junction held 5 bases outside the gene matches. For the CDR3, the DNA is TGCGCCAGCAGCTCGGGACAGGCCTCCACAGATACGCAGTATTTT. Translation: CASSSGQASTDTQYF.

The CDR3 reads CASSLRQGWTGELFF. The DNA for the CDR3 is TGTGCCAGCAGCCTACGACAGGGGTGGACCGGGGAGCTGTTTTTT. This chain joins TRBV7-3 and TRBJ2-2, with 8 positions matching TRBD1. Trimming at V came to 5 bases and at J to 5 bases, leaving 7 bases not matched to a gene. The CDR3 is made up of 15 amino acids. The germline CDR1 and CDR2 sequences are SGHTA and FQGTGA.

This clonotype has at least ten counts. V gene TRBV5-1 combines with J gene TRBJ1-2; 10 positions agree with TRBD1. From germline, CDR1 is SGHRS and CDR2 YFSETQ. The trim removed 1 base at V and 4 bases at J, leaving 7 bases unmatched. This CDR3 region has 16 residues. The CDR3 reads CASSLLPGQGTYGYTF. In DNA, the CDR3 is TGCGCCAGCAGCTTGTTACCGGGACAGGGGACCTATGGCTACACCTTC. The full variable domain, its missing parts supplied by reference TRBV5-1 and TRBJ1-2, is KAGVTQTPRYLIKTRGQQVTLSCSPISGHRSVSWYQQTPGQGLQFLFEYFSETQRNKGNFPGRFSGRQFSNSRSEMNVSTLELGDSALYLCASSLLPGQGTYGYTFGSGTRLTVV.

This clonotype was seen a handful of times. The CDR3 region has the DNA TGCAGCGTTGAAATGACAGGTCGGTACGAGCAGTACTTC. Translating it yields CSVEMTGRYEQYF. This chain uses TRBV29-1 with TRBJ2-7; perhaps TRBD1 as D (6 bases). Looked up from germline, CDR1 is SQVTM and CDR2 is ANQGSEA. The CDR3 spans 13 residues. Between the trimmed V and J ends, which lost 2 bases and 4 bases, there was a span of 12 bases.

CDR3 amino acids: CASSYFRVAGGTEQFF. DNA of the CDR3: TGTGCCAGCAGTTACTTCCGGGTAGCGGGGGGGACTGAGCAGTTCTTC. The chain joins TRBV6-5 to TRBJ2-1; 11 bases align to TRBD2. CDR3 length: 16 residues. Germline V gene lookup returns CDR1 MNHEY and CDR2 SVGAGI. V shed 1 base, J shed 9 bases, and the junction held 8 bases outside the gene matches.

Ten or more counts support this clonotype. This chain uses TRBV5-1 with TRBJ2-7; D is unclear. This CDR3 has 12 amino acids. CDR1 and CDR2 (germline): SGHRS, YFSETQ. Trimming took off 4 bases at V and 0 bases at J, with 5 bases between the two ends. CDR3 nucleotides: TGCGCCAGCAGCGAGAACTCCTACGAGCAGTACTTC. It is translated as CASSENSYEQYF. The full variable domain, with the rest looked up from reference TRBV5-1 and TRBJ2-7, is KAGVTQTPRYLIKTRGQQVTLSCSPISGHRSVSWYQQTPGQGLQFLFEYFSETQRNKGNFPGRFSGRQFSNSRSEMNVSTLELGDSALYLCASSENSYEQYFGPGTRLTVT.

This clonotype was seen many times. J is TRBJ2-5 and V is TRBV11-2; D gene uncertain. Between the trimmed V and J ends, which lost 2 bases and 5 bases, there was a span of 18 bases. The CDR3 spans 16 residues. The germline gives CDR1 SGHAT, CDR2 FQNNGV. The chain's CDR3 is CASSLLRAPHRETQYF. CDR3 sequence (DNA): TGTGCCAGCAGCTTATTACGGGCCCCCCATAGGGAGACCCAGTACTTC.

V is TRBV3-1 and J is TRBJ2-1, with TRBD1 matching over 9 bases. Germline-derived CDR1 and CDR2 are LGHDT and YNNKEL (reference sequence). The V gene end was trimmed by 5 bases and the J gene end by 7 bases; junction bases not matched to a gene: 9. The CDR3 totals 15 residues. The CDR3 is CASSGRDRALNEQFF. As DNA, the CDR3 is TGTGCCAGCAGCGGCCGGGACAGGGCTTTGAATGAGCAGTTCTTC.

Many counts were recorded for this clonotype. The V gene is TRBV15, the J gene TRBJ1-6, with TRBD1 identical over 9 bases. This CDR3 is 14 amino acids long. The germline V gene has CDR1 LNHNV and CDR2 YYDKDF (reference sequence). V lost 4 bases, J lost 7 bases, and 2 bases stayed unmatched. In DNA form, the CDR3 reads TGTGCCACCAGCAAGGACAGGGGCAATTCACCCCTCCACTTT. It specifies CATSKDRGNSPLHF. The variable domain in full, completed from reference TRBV15 and TRBJ1-6, reads DAMVIQNPRYQVTQFGKPVTLSCSQTLNHNVMYWYQQKSSQAPKLLFHYYDKDFNNEADTPDNFQSRRPNTSFCFLDIRSPGLGDTAMYLCATSKDRGNSPLHFGNGTRLTVT.

This clonotype has only a few counts. The V and J genes are TRBV12-3 or TRBV12-4 and TRBJ1-4; D is unclear. This CDR3 is built from 12 residues. V shed 5 bases and J shed 8 bases, with 9 bases lying between them. CDR3 nucleotides: TGTGCCAGCAGTGCCTCAGACGAAAAACTGTTTTTT. This gives the protein CASSASDEKLFF.

This clonotype was found a few times. The J gene is TRBJ2-1, the V gene TRBV27, with 10 positions matching TRBD2. The CDR3 length is 20 residues. Germline V gene data show CDR1 as MNHEY and CDR2 as SMNVEV (reference sequence). V was clipped by 2 bases and J by 0 bases; unmatched bases: 13. CDR3 coding DNA: TGTGCCAGCAGTTTAAGGTCTTGGGGCAGCGGGGGGGCCTCCTACAATGAGCAGTTCTTC. This encodes CASSLRSWGSGGASYNEQFF.

This clonotype appeared many times. This sequence joins TRBV4-2 and TRBJ1-5; perhaps TRBD1 as D (6 bases). Germline V CDR1 and CDR2: LGHNA, YNFKEQ. This CDR3 region has 16 residues. Deletions cut 2 bases from V and 2 bases from J, with 13 bases between. CDR3: CASSQQGLYGNQPQHF. In nucleotides, the CDR3 is TGTGCCAGCAGCCAACAGGGGCTTTATGGCAATCAGCCCCAGCATTTT.

The chain uses TRBV6-1 and TRBJ2-4; D is unclear. The CDR3 length is 15 residues. The V end was cut by 1 base, the J end by 5 bases, with 12 bases between. Germline CDR1 reads MNHNS; CDR2 reads SASEGT. The CDR3 protein is CASSEVWRDQNIQYF. The CDR3 DNA reads TGTGCCAGCAGTGAAGTCTGGAGAGACCAAAACATTCAGTACTTC.

The J gene is TRBJ2-1, the V gene TRBV5-1, with TRBD1 matching 8 bases. Trimming cost V 0 bases and J 10 bases; bases outside gene matches: 9. Per germline, CDR1 SGHRS and CDR2 YFSETQ. The CDR3 covers 15 residues. CDR3 in DNA: TGCGCCAGCAGCTTGGAACTGGGGACAGGTCGAGAGCAGTTCTTC. Translation: CASSLELGTGREQFF.

This clonotype was found a few times. This chain links TRBV6-1 with TRBJ1-5; D not certain. V was pared by 2 bases and J by 6 bases, with 8 bases between. From germline, CDR1 is MNHNS and CDR2 SASEGT. The CDR3 is 13 amino acids. The DNA of the CDR3 is TGTGCCAGCAGTGAAATGGACGGTCAGCCCCAGCATTTT. It encodes CASSEMDGQPQHF.

This clonotype was seen repeatedly, ten times or more. The J gene is TRBJ2-7, the V gene TRBV6-5; no reliable D call. The CDR3 totals 14 residues. V was trimmed by 2 bases and J by 3 bases, leaving 11 bases between them. Germline loops: CDR1 MNHEY, CDR2 SVGAGI. The CDR3 protein is CASSYELNSYEQYF. CDR3 DNA sequence: TGTGCCAGCAGTTACGAGTTGAACAGCTACGAGCAGTACTTC.

This clonotype was recorded a few times. DNA for the CDR3: TGTGCCAGCTCACCACAGGGGAGCAATCAGCCCCAGCATTTT. Amino acid sequence: CASSPQGSNQPQHF. This rearrangement joins TRBV18 to TRBJ1-5; TRBD1 is a possible D gene (5 bases). The CDR3 spans 14 residues. Trimming removed 1 base from V and 1 base from J, with 5 bases in between. Germline V gene sequence: CDR1 KGHSH, CDR2 LQKENI.